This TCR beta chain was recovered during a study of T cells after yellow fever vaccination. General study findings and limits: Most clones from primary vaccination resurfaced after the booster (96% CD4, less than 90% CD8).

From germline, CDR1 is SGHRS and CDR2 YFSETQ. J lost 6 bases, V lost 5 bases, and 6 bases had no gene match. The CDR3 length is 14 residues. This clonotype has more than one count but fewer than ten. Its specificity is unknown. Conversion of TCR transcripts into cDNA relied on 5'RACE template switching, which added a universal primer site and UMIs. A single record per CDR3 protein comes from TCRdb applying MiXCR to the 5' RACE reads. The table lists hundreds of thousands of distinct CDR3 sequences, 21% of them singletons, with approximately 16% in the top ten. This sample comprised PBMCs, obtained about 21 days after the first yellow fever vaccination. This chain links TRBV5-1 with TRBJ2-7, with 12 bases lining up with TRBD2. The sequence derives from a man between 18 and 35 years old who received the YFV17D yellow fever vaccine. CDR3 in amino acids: CASSPLAGGPEQYF. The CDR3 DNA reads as TGCGCCAGCAGTCCTCTAGCGGGGGGGCCCGAGCAGTACTTC.